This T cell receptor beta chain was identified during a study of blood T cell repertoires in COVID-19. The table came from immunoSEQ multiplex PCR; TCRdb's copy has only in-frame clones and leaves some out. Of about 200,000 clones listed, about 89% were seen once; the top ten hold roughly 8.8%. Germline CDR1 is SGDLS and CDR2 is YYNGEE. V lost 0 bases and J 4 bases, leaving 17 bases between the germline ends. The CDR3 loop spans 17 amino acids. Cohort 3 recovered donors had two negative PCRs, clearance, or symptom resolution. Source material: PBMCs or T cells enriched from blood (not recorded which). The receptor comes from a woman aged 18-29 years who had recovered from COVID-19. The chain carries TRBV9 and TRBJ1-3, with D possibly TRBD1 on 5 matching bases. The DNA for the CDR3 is TGTGCCAGCAGCGTAGCCCCACGCCCGGGGGACGGAAACACCATATATTTT. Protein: CASSVAPRPGDGNTIYF.